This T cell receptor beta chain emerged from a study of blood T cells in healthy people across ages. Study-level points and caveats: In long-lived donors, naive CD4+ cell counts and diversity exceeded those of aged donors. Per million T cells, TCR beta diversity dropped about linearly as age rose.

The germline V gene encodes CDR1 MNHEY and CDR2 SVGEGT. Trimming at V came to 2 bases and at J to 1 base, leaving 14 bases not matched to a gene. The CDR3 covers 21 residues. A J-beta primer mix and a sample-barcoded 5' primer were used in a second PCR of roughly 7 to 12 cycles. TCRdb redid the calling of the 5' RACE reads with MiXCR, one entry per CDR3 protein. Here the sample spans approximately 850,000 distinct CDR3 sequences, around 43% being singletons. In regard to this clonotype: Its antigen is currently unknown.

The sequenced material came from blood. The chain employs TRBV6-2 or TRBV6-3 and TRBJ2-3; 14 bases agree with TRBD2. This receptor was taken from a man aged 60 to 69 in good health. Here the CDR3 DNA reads TGTGCCAGCAGTTACCGAAACCCGGGACTAGCGGGGGCCCCGGGCACAGATACGCAGTATTTT. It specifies CASSYRNPGLAGAPGTDTQYF.